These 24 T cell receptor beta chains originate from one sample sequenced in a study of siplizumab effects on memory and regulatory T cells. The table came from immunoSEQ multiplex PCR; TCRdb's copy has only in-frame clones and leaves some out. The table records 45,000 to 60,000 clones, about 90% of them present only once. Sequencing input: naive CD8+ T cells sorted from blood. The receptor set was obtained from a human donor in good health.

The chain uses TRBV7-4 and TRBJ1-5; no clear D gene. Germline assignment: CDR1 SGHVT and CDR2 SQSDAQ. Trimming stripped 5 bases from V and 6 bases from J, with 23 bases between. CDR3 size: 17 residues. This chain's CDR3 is CASSPFTVFTLVQPQHF. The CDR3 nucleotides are TGTGCCAGCAGCCCCTTCACTGTATTCACACTGGTTCAGCCCCAGCATTTT.

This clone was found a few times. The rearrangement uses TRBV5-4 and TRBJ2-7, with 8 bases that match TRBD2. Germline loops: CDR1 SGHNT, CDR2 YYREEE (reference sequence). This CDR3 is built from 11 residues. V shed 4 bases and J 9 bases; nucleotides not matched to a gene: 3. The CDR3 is CASSGGTRQYF. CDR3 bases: TGTGCCAGCAGCGGCGGGACTAGGCAGTACTTC. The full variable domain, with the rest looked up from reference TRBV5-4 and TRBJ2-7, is ETGVTQSPTHLIKTRGQQVTLRCSSQSGHNTVSWYQQALGQGPQFIFQYYREEENGRGNFPPRFSGLQFPNYSSELNVNALELDDSALYLCASSGGTRQYFGPGTRLTVT.

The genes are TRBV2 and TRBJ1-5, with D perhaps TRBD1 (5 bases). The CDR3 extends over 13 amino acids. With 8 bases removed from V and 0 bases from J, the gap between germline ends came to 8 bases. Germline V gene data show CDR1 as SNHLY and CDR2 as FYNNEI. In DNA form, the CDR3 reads TGTGCCAGCCTCGGGGGTAGCAATCAGCCCCAGCATTTT. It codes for CASLGGSNQPQHF.

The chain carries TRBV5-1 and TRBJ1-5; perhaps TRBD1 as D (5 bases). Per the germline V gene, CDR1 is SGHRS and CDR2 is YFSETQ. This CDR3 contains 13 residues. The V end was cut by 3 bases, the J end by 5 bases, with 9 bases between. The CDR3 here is CASSSLGDQPQHF. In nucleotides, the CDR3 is TGCGCCAGCAGCTCCTTAGGGGATCAGCCCCAGCATTTT.

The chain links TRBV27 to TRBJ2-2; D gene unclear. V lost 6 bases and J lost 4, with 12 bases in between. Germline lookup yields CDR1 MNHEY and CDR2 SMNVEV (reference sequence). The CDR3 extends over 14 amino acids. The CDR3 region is CASRGNPTTGELFF. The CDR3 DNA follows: TGTGCCAGCAGAGGTAATCCTACCACCGGGGAGCTGTTTTTT.

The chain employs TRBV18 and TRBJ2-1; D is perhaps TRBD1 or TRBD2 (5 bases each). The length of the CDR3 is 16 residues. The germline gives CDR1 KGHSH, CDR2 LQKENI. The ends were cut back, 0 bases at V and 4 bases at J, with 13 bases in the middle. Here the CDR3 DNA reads TGTGCCAGCTCACCACCGGGTCCTTGGGGGTACAATGAGCAGTTCTTC. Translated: CASSPPGPWGYNEQFF. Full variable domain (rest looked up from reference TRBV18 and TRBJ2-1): NAGVMQNPRHLVRRRGQEARLRCSPMKGHSHVYWYRQLPEEGLKFMVYLQKENIIDESGMPKERFSAEFPKEGPSILRIQQVVRGDSAAYFCASSPPGPWGYNEQFFGPGTRLTVL.

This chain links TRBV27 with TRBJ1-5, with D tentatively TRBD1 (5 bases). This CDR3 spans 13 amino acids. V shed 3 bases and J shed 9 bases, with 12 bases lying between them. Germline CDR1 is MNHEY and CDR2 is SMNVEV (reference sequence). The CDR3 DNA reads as TGTGCCAGCAGTTTCCGGGACGGTGGGCCCCAGCATTTT. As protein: CASSFRDGGPQHF.

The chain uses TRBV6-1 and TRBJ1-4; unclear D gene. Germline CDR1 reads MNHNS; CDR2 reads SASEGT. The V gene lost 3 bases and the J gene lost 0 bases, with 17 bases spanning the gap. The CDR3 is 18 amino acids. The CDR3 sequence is CASSEDTLYATTNEKLFF. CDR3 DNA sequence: TGTGCCAGCAGTGAGGATACGTTGTACGCAACAACTAATGAAAAACTGTTTTTT.

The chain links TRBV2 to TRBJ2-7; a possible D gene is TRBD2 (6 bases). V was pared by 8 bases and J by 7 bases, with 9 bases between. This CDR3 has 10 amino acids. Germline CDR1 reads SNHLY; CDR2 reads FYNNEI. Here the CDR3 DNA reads TGTGCCAGCGAAGGAGGGGAGCAGTACTTC. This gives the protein CASEGGEQYF.

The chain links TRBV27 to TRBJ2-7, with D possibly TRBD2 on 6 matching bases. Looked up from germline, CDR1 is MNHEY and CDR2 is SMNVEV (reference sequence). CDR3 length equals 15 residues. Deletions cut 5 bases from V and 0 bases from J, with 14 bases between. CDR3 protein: CASSLTGLASYEQYF. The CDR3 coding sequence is TGTGCCAGCAGTCTAACGGGACTGGCCTCCTACGAGCAGTACTTC.

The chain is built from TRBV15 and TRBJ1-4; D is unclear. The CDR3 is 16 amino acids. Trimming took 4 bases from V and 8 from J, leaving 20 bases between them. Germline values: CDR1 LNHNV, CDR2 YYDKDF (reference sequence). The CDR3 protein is CATSNIYGEGWEKLFF. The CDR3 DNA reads TGTGCCACCAGCAACATCTATGGGGAAGGGTGGGAAAAACTGTTTTTT.

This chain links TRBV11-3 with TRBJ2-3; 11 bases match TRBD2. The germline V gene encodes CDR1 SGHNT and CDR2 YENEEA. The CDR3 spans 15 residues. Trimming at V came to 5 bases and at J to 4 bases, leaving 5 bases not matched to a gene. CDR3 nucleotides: TGTGCCAGCAGCCCTAGCGGGAGGAAGGCAGATACGCAGTATTTT. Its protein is CASSPSGRKADTQYF.

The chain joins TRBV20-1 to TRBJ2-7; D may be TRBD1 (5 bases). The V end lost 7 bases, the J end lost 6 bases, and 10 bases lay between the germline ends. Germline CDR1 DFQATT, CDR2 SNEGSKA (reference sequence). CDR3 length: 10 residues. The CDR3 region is CSVKRGEQYF. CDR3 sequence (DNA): TGCAGTGTGAAAAGGGGCGAGCAGTACTTC.

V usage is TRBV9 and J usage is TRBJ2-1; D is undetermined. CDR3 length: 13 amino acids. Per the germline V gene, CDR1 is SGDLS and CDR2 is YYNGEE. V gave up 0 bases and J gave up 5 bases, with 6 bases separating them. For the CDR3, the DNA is TGTGCCAGCAGCGTAGGACTGGACAATGAGCAGTTCTTC. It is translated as CASSVGLDNEQFF.

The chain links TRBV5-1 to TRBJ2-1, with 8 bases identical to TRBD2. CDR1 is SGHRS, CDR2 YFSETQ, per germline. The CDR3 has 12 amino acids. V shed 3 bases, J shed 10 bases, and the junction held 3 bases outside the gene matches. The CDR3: CASSWEREEQFF. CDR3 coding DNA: TGCGCCAGCAGCTGGGAGCGGGAGGAGCAGTTCTTC.

The chain's CDR3 is CASSPNQGSEQYF. The CDR3 DNA reads TGTGCCAGCAGTCCCAACCAGGGATCCGAGCAGTACTTC. The rearrangement links TRBV6-4 to TRBJ2-7; maybe TRBD1 (5 bases). The CDR3 spans 13 residues. The V gene lost 5 bases and the J gene lost 6 bases, with 14 bases spanning the gap. Germline CDR1 and CDR2: MRHNA and SNTAGT.

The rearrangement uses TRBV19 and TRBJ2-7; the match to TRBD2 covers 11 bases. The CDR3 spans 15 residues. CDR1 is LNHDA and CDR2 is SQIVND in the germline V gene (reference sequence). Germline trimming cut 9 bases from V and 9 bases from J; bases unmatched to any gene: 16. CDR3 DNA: TGTGCCAGCAGTGTGGATGGCACTAGCGGGAGAGTGCAGTACTTC. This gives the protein CASSVDGTSGRVQYF.

The CDR3 spells CASRPGTSGPHGEQFF. The CDR3 DNA reads as TGTGCCAGCAGGCCTGGGACTAGCGGCCCCCATGGTGAGCAGTTCTTC. V is TRBV7-3 and J is TRBJ2-1, with 11 bases identical to TRBD2. The CDR3 is 16 amino acids. With V trimmed by 6 bases and J by 9 bases, 13 bases remained unmatched. Germline V lookup: CDR1 SGHTA, CDR2 FQGTGA.

CDR3 DNA: TGTGCCAGCAGCCCGGGACAGGGATTCCCCTACGAGCAGTACTTC. It encodes CASSPGQGFPYEQYF. The chain uses TRBV11-2 and TRBJ2-7; 9 nucleotides match TRBD1. J lost 2 bases, V lost 5 bases, and 7 bases had no gene match. The germline gives CDR1 SGHAT, CDR2 FQNNGV. This CDR3 comprises 15 residues.

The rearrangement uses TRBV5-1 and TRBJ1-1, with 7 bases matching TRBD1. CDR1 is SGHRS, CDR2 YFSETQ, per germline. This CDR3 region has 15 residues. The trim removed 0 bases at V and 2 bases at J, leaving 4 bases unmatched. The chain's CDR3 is CASSLDRGGNTEAFF. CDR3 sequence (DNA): TGCGCCAGCAGCTTGGACAGGGGAGGAAACACTGAAGCTTTCTTT. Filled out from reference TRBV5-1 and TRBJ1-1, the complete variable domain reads KAGVTQTPRYLIKTRGQQVTLSCSPISGHRSVSWYQQTPGQGLQFLFEYFSETQRNKGNFPGRFSGRQFSNSRSEMNVSTLELGDSALYLCASSLDRGGNTEAFFGQGTRLTVV.

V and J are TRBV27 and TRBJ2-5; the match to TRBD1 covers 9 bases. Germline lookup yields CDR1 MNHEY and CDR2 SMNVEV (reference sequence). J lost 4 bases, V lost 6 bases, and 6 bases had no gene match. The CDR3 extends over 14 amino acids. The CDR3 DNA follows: TGTGCCAGCAGGGACGGACAGGGGCCAGAGACCCAGTACTTC. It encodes CASRDGQGPETQYF.

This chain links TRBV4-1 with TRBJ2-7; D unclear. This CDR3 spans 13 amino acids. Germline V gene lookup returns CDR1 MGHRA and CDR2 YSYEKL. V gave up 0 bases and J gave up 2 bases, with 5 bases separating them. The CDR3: CASSQETPYEQYF. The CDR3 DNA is TGCGCCAGCAGCCAAGAGACCCCCTACGAGCAGTACTTC.

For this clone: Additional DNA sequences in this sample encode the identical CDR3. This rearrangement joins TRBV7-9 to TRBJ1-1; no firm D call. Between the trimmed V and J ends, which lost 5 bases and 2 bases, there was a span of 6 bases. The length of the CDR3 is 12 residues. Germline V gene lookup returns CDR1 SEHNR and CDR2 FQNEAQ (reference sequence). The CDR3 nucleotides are TGTGCCAGCAGCACCGTAAACACTGAAGCTTTCTTT. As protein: CASSTVNTEAFF.

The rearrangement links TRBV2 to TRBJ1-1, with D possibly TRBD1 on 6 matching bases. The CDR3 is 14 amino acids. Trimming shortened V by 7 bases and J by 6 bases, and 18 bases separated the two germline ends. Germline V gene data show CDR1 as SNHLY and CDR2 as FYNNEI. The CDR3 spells CASKPGDVDAEAFF. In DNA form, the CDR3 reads TGTGCCAGCAAACCAGGGGACGTGGACGCTGAAGCTTTCTTT.